Listed below are T cell receptor beta chains from one sample, sequenced in a study of identical twins. One entry per CDR3 protein, called by TCRdb with MiXCR from the 5' RACE reads. The table lists about 660,000 distinct CDR3 sequences, roughly 8% of them singletons, with approximately 0.96% in the top ten. These data were also filed under a second study, of yellow fever vaccine responses in identical twins.

The sample was PBMCs. The source of these receptors is a woman aged 18 to 35 in good health. Both conserved end residues are part of each CDR3. The D gene is left open where the match is weak. The size of a clone is reported for some rows only, either as once, few or many, or as a class for expanded clones.

>TRBJ1-6|TRBV2|many|NA
CASSRIGSPLHF
TGTGCCAGCAGCCGTATTGGGTCACCCCTCCACTTT
>TRBJ2-5|TRBV7-2|NA|NA
CASSSRVAVTETQYF
TGTGCCAGCAGCTCACGGGTCGCGGTGACGGAGACCCAGTACTTC
>TRBJ2-7|TRBV5-1|many|NA
CASSLPSEGLTYEQYF
TGCGCCAGCAGCTTACCCAGTGAGGGACTTACCTACGAGCAGTACTTC
>TRBJ1-5|TRBV20-1|NA|TRBD1
CSARVGVQGPSQPQHF
TGCAGTGCTAGAGTTGGGGTACAGGGGCCCTCTCAGCCCCAGCATTTT
>TRBJ2-7|TRBV7-8|NA|TRBD2
CASSLAWTSGSPYEQYF
TGTGCCAGCAGCTTAGCGTGGACTAGCGGGAGTCCCTACGAGCAGTACTTC
>TRBJ2-3|TRBV5-1|many|TRBD2
CASSSAGGSDTQYF
TGCGCCAGCAGCTCAGCGGGGGGGTCAGATACGCAGTATTTT
>TRBJ1-1|TRBV5-1|NA|NA
CASSGGVAGEAFF
TGCGCCAGCAGCGGGGGGGTCGCTGGAGAGGCTTTCTTT
>TRBJ2-7|TRBV9|NA|TRBD1
CASSVGAGQGSYEQYF
TGTGCCAGCAGCGTAGGTGCGGGACAGGGCTCCTACGAGCAGTACTTC
>TRBJ2-4|TRBV12-3/TRBV12-4|NA|TRBD1
CASSLAGQGRNIQYF
TGTGCCAGCAGTTTAGCTGGACAGGGGAGAAACATTCAGTACTTC
>TRBJ2-6|TRBV7-6|many|TRBD1
CASTQDRNSGANVLTF
TGTGCCAGCACCCAGGACAGGAACTCTGGGGCCAACGTCCTGACTTTC
>TRBJ2-7|TRBV5-1|many|NA
CASSSKTLTHEQYF
TGCGCCAGCAGCTCTAAGACACTCACCCACGAGCAGTACTTC
>TRBJ2-2|TRBV6-2/TRBV6-3|NA|NA
CASSPTRQSNTGELFF
TGTGCCAGCAGTCCGACGCGACAGTCGAACACCGGGGAGCTGTTTTTT
>TRBJ2-7|TRBV30|NA|TRBD2
CAWSGWGGFDEQYF
TGTGCCTGGAGCGGATGGGGGGGTTTTGACGAGCAGTACTTC
>TRBJ2-3|TRBV12-3/TRBV12-4|NA|NA
CASSLGDRATTDTQYF
TGTGCCAGCAGTTTAGGCGACAGAGCTACCACAGATACGCAGTATTTT
>TRBJ2-1|TRBV11-2|few|NA
CASSLDTPSPFF
TGTGCCAGCAGCTTGGACACCCCTAGCCCGTTCTTC
>TRBJ2-2|TRBV7-2|few|TRBD2
CASSLMVAGNTGELFF
TGTGCCAGCAGCTTAATGGTAGCGGGGAACACCGGGGAGCTGTTTTTT
>TRBJ2-2|TRBV7-3|many|NA
CASSPGRGPGELFF
TGTGCCAGCAGCCCCGGTCGGGGGCCCGGGGAGCTGTTTTTT
>TRBJ2-1|TRBV4-3|few|TRBD1
CASSQEGDRGIGEFF
TGCGCCAGCAGCCAAGAAGGTGACAGGGGGATCGGGGAGTTCTTC
>TRBJ2-5|TRBV7-9|many|TRBD2
CASSPGDSGGQETQYF
TGTGCCAGCAGCCCTGGGGATAGCGGGGGACAAGAGACCCAGTACTTC
>TRBJ2-1|TRBV27|NA|TRBD2
CASSKQASGRDNEQFF
TGTGCCAGCAGTAAACAAGCTAGCGGGAGAGACAATGAGCAGTTCTTC
>TRBJ1-1|TRBV5-1|NA|NA
CASSLGREGTEAFF
TGCGCCAGCAGCTTGGGACGTGAGGGAACTGAAGCTTTCTTT
>TRBJ2-5|TRBV12-3/TRBV12-4|many|NA
CASSLIEETQYF
TGTGCCAGCAGTTTAATAGAAGAGACCCAGTACTTC
>TRBJ2-1|TRBV6-5|NA|NA
CASSYSTVEGLGFF
TGTGCCAGCAGTTACTCGACTGTTGAGGGGCTTGGGTTCTTC
>TRBJ2-2|TRBV7-7|NA|NA
CASSAVDYTGELFF
TGTGCTAGCAGCGCCGTGGATTACACCGGGGAGCTGTTTTTT
>TRBJ2-1|TRBV3-1|many|TRBD2
CASSPGTSGINEQFF
TGTGCCAGCAGCCCCGGGACTAGCGGGATCAATGAGCAGTTCTTC
>TRBJ2-1|TRBV9|few|TRBD2
CASSTSGGPGNEQFF
TGTGCCAGCAGCACAAGCGGGGGGCCTGGGAATGAGCAGTTCTTC
>TRBJ2-3|TRBV20-1|NA|TRBD1
CSANRGYTDTQYF
TGCAGTGCTAACAGGGGCTACACAGATACGCAGTATTTT
>TRBJ2-7|TRBV20-1|few|TRBD2
CSARGGTSGLYEQYF
TGCAGTGCTAGAGGGGGGACTAGCGGTCTATACGAGCAGTACTTC
>TRBJ2-5|TRBV12-3/TRBV12-4|many|NA
CASQRGRQETQYF
TGTGCCAGCCAACGGGGCAGACAAGAGACCCAGTACTTC
>TRBJ2-7|TRBV3-1|few|TRBD2
CASSPGGATRVLYEQYF
TGTGCCAGCAGCCCGGGGGGGGCGACCAGGGTCCTCTACGAGCAGTACTTC
>TRBJ2-7|TRBV29-1|NA|NA
CSVESGQPYEQYF
TGCAGCGTTGAAAGCGGCCAGCCCTACGAGCAGTACTTC
>TRBJ2-5|TRBV6-5|NA|NA
CASSYRAAAQETQYF
TGTGCCAGCAGTTATAGAGCGGCAGCTCAAGAGACCCAGTACTTC
>TRBJ2-3|TRBV2|few|TRBD2
CASILTSGRPDTQYF
TGTGCCAGCATACTAACTAGCGGGAGACCAGATACGCAGTATTTT
>TRBJ2-7|TRBV18|NA|NA
CASSPPVSGYSYEQYF
TGTGCCAGCTCACCACCAGTTTCGGGCTACTCCTACGAGCAGTACTTC
>TRBJ2-1|TRBV12-3/TRBV12-4|few|NA
CASSRGQLDEQFF
TGTGCCAGCAGCAGGGGACAATTGGATGAGCAGTTCTTC
>TRBJ2-6|TRBV4-2|few|NA
CASSQAGTSGANVLTF
TGTGCCAGCAGCCAGGCCGGGACCTCTGGGGCCAACGTCCTGACTTTC
>TRBJ2-5|TRBV7-9|NA|TRBD2
CASSRGVLETQYF
TGTGCCAGCAGCCGGGGGGTACTGGAGACCCAGTACTTC
>TRBJ2-2|TRBV7-9|few|NA
CASSLSGPYTGELFF
TGTGCCAGCAGTCTCTCGGGGCCTTACACCGGGGAGCTGTTTTTT
>TRBJ1-2|TRBV5-1|NA|NA
CASSPAQINYGYTF
TGCGCCAGCAGTCCCGCCCAGATAAACTATGGCTACACCTTC
>TRBJ2-1|TRBV10-3|NA|TRBD1
CAIRDDRARTMKQFF
TGTGCCATCAGAGATGACAGGGCGCGTACAATGAAGCAGTTCTTC